This T cell receptor beta chain emerged from a study of T-cell reconstitution after alpha-beta-depleted transplantation in children. This CDR3 has 13 amino acids. The germline V gene has CDR1 SQVTM and CDR2 ANQGSEA. V was pared by 5 bases and J by 2 bases, with 12 bases between. This clonotype has just a few counts. Using unique molecular identifiers, the investigators prepared the TCRbeta library. One entry per CDR3 protein results from TCRdb running MiXCR on the PCR reads. In the table there are about 610,000 distinct CDR3 sequences, over 9.5% of which are singletons. This rearrangement joins TRBV29-1 to TRBJ2-5; D gene ambiguous. The sequence was obtained from a human donor who donated a stem cell graft to a child with acute myeloid leukemia. The source was PBMCs from the stem cell graft donor, collected from the stem cell graft. The CDR3 DNA reads TGCAGCGTTCCCCGAGACGTGCAAGAGACCCAGTACTTC. It specifies CSVPRDVQETQYF.